This T cell receptor beta chain was captured in a study of CD8+CD57+ T cells in acquired aplastic anemia (dated by TCRdb to 2016 to 2018). Study-level background: DNA extracted from sorted CD4+ and CD8+ cells had a mean of around 3 ug, with a range of roughly 0.19 to 27.4 ug. CD8+CD57+ expansion was defined as a frequency above the mean frequency observed in healthy subjects. The paper's findings and limits, for the study overall: Roughly 29 CD8+ CDR3 sequences were found to be shared between patients and controls, but these sequences appeared to be highly expressed in patients and within the immunodominant clones of the patients. Patients and healthy controls showed no significant difference in CD8+ Simpson's diversity (P=0.060).

Profiling of TCR beta VDJ combinations and CDR3 sequences used genomic DNA as the template. An Illumina HiSeq 2000 was used for TCR repertoire sequencing. Processing in the source paper ran as follows. TRBV/TRBJ rearrangement plots, CDR3 size and DJ length profiles, and Simpson's diversity index were used to evaluate the repertoires. Whichever DNA sequence was most abundant in the deep sequencing data was defined as the immunodominant clone. CDR3 amino acid sequences were checked for sharing across subjects and were also compared against the VDJdb database and published repertoires. TCRdb reran the public reads through fastp at Q25 and MiXCR, keeping productive beta chains. When rows share a CDR3 protein, they turn into one entry using the most common DNA and genes. TCRdb assigned the V and J calls; the authors' analysis was not used. In all, the sample holds under 200,000 distinct CDR3 sequences, and around 47% of those were seen once. 3.2% of the sample is held by the ten biggest clonotypes.

Inclusive of the bounding cysteine and phenylalanine, the CDR3 is 15 residues long. Only CDR3 DNA remains: 45 bases, in frame from the first base. V and J are truncated by 2 bases and 4 bases respectively, leaving an intervening sequence of 14 bases. Looking up the germline V gene yields CDR1 MNHEY and CDR2 SVGEGT. The patients picked for sequencing were ones in whom flow cytometry had shown an expansion of CD8+CD57+ cells. All patients had severe acquired aplastic anemia diagnosed by International Study of Aplastic Anemia and Agranulocytosis and Camitta criteria. At the time blood was sampled, none of the patients had received any therapy. In the study, sorted CD4+ and CD8+ blood T cells from patients with severe aplastic anemia and from healthy subjects underwent deep sequencing of TCR repertoires. Patients were enrolled in the USA under clinicaltrials.gov protocols 00001620, 01623167, 00001397, 00071045, 00081523 and 00961064. Ficoll-Paque density gradient centrifugation was used to isolate peripheral blood mononuclear cells. Before DNA extraction, CD4+ and CD8+ T cells were sorted with FACS or magnetic beads.

This clonotype was recorded a few times. The clone's antigen remains unknown. No base-level quality is on record; no much larger clone is a single base apart. The receptor comes from a human donor with aplastic anemia. The sample consisted of sorted CD4+, CD8+, or CD8+CD57+ T cells (not recorded which) from PBMCs. This sequence uses TRBV6-2 or TRBV6-3 and TRBJ1-2, with the D gene not confidently named. CDR3 region: CASSYATARRYGYTF. The bases are TGTGCCAGCAGTTACGCCACAGCCAGGCGCTATGGCTACACCTTC.